In this sample, the clone carrying this T cell receptor (beta chain) turned up a few times. This record comes from a study of blood T cell repertoires in COVID-19. Across the whole study: The United States, Italy and Spain supplied acute and convalescent COVID-19 samples.

Seattle researchers signed up patients amid active infection and tracked them longitudinally. Assay: immunoSEQ multiplex PCR; the TCRdb copy retains only in-frame clones and omits some. Of over 60,000 clones listed, approximately 84% are singletons. The V end was cut by 4 bases, the J end by 2 bases, with 15 bases between. The CDR3 sequence is 15 residues long. Germline V gene data show CDR1 as SGHKS and CDR2 as YYEKEE (reference sequence). This sequence originates from a man aged 50 to 59 with COVID-19, enrolled during active disease. What was sequenced was peripheral blood. This sequence joins TRBV5-5 and TRBJ1-2; D gene unclear. CDR3 region: CASSLSEVGNYGYTF. In DNA form, the CDR3 reads TGTGCCAGCAGCCTCTCTGAGGTTGGAAACTATGGCTACACCTTC.